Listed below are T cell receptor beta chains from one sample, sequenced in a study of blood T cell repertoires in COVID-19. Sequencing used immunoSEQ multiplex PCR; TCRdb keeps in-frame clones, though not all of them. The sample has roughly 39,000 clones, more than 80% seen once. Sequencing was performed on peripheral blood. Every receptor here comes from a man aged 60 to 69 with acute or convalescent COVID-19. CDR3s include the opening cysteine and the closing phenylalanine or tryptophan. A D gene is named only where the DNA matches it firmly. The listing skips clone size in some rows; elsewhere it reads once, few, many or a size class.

CDR3aa: CASSLGPTTGELFF; CDR3nt: TGTGCCAGCAGCCTTGGGCCTACGACCGGGGAGCTGTTTTTT; abundance: -; v_gene: TRBV7-9; d_gene: -; j_gene: TRBJ2-2
CDR3aa: CASSQGSGPSSYEQYF; CDR3nt: TGCGCCAGCAGCCAAGGGAGCGGGCCGAGCTCCTACGAGCAGTACTTC; abundance: -; v_gene: TRBV4-1; d_gene: -; j_gene: TRBJ2-7
CDR3aa: CASSKMSGYTF; CDR3nt: TGTGCCAGCAGCAAGATGAGTGGCTACACCTTC; abundance: -; v_gene: TRBV2; d_gene: -; j_gene: TRBJ1-2
CDR3aa: CASSPQDSGGYTF; CDR3nt: TGTGCCAGCTCACCACAGGATTCGGGGGGCTACACCTTC; abundance: -; v_gene: TRBV18; d_gene: -; j_gene: TRBJ1-2
CDR3aa: CSVDRGQETQYF; CDR3nt: TGCAGCGTTGATAGAGGACAAGAGACCCAGTACTTC; abundance: -; v_gene: TRBV29-1; d_gene: -; j_gene: TRBJ2-5
CDR3aa: CATEDRANTGELFF; CDR3nt: TGTGCCACCGAAGACAGGGCGAACACCGGGGAGCTGTTTTTT; abundance: -; v_gene: TRBV15; d_gene: TRBD1; j_gene: TRBJ2-2
CDR3aa: CASSFRGSGANVLTF; CDR3nt: TGTGCCAGCAGCTTTAGGGGTTCTGGGGCCAACGTCCTGACTTTC; abundance: -; v_gene: TRBV5-6; d_gene: -; j_gene: TRBJ2-6
CDR3aa: CASSLSSGGSYNEQFF; CDR3nt: TGCGCCAGCAGCTTATCGAGCGGGGGGTCCTACAATGAGCAGTTCTTC; abundance: -; v_gene: TRBV5-1; d_gene: TRBD2; j_gene: TRBJ2-1
CDR3aa: CASSLEAGSTGDEAFF; CDR3nt: TGTGCCAGCAGCTTAGAAGCCGGTTCGACAGGCGACGAAGCTTTCTTT; abundance: -; v_gene: TRBV11-2; d_gene: -; j_gene: TRBJ1-1
CDR3aa: CASSEAPTGSYGYTF; CDR3nt: TGTGCCAGCAGTGAAGCCCCGACAGGGAGCTATGGCTACACCTTC; abundance: few; v_gene: TRBV2; d_gene: TRBD1; j_gene: TRBJ1-2
CDR3aa: CASRRGDRAGETQYF; CDR3nt: TGCGCCAGCAGGCGGGGCGACAGGGCAGGGGAGACCCAGTACTTC; abundance: few; v_gene: TRBV5-1; d_gene: -; j_gene: TRBJ2-5
CDR3aa: CASSPRVGNEKLFF; CDR3nt: TGTGCCAGCAGCCCCAGGGTGGGTAATGAAAAACTGTTTTTT; abundance: -; v_gene: TRBV7-2; d_gene: -; j_gene: TRBJ1-4
CDR3aa: CAWRHTGGTNEKLFF; CDR3nt: TGTGCCTGGAGGCATACGGGGGGCACTAATGAAAAACTGTTTTTT; abundance: -; v_gene: TRBV30; d_gene: -; j_gene: TRBJ1-4
CDR3aa: CASSPSGREEQYF; CDR3nt: TGCGCCAGCAGCCCTAGCGGGAGGGAGGAGCAGTACTTC; abundance: -; v_gene: TRBV5-1; d_gene: TRBD2; j_gene: TRBJ2-7
CDR3aa: CASSLGARGENTEAFF; CDR3nt: TGCGCCAGCAGCTTGGGGGCCCGGGGAGAGAACACTGAAGCTTTCTTT; abundance: once; v_gene: TRBV5-1; d_gene: -; j_gene: TRBJ1-1
CDR3aa: CASSLGGLARSGTGELFF; CDR3nt: TGCGCCAGCAGCTTGGGCGGACTAGCGCGCTCAGGGACCGGGGAGCTGTTTTTT; abundance: -; v_gene: TRBV5-1; d_gene: TRBD2; j_gene: TRBJ2-2
CDR3aa: CASSQGGALRDTQYF; CDR3nt: TGTGCCAGCAGCCAAGGGGGAGCCCTGAGGGATACGCAGTATTTT; abundance: -; v_gene: TRBV7-2; d_gene: -; j_gene: TRBJ2-3